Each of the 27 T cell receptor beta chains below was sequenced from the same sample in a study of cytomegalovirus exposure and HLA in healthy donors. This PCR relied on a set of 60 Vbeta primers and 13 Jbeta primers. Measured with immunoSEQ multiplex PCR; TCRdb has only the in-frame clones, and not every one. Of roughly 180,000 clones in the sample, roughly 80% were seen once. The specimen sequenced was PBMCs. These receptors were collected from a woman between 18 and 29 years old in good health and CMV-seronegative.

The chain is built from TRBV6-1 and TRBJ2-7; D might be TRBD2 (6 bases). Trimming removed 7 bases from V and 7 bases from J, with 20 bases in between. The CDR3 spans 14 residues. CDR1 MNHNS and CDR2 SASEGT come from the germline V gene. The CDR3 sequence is CASITSPKTGEQYF. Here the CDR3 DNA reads TGTGCCAGCATAACTAGCCCAAAAACTGGGGAGCAGTACTTC.

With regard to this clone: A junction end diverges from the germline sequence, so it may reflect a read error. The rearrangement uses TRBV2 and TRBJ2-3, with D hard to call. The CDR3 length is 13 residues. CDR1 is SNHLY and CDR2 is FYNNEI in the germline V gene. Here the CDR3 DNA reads TGTGCCAGCAGCCCAAGACCCCTAGATGCGCAGTATTTT. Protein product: CASSPRPLDAQYF.

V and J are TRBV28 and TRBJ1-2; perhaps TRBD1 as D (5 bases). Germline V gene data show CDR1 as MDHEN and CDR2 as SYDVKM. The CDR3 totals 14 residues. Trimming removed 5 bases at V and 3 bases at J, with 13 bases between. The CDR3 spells CASSPVGGDYGYTF. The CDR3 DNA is TGTGCCAGCAGTCCCGTTGGGGGGGACTATGGCTACACCTTC.

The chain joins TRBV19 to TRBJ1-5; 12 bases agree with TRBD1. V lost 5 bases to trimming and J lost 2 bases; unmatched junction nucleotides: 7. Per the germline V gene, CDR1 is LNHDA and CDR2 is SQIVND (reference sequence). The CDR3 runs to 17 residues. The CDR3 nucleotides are TGTGCCAGTAGTCCCTACGGGACAGGGGGCGGCAATCAGCCCCAGCATTTT. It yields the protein CASSPYGTGGGNQPQHF.

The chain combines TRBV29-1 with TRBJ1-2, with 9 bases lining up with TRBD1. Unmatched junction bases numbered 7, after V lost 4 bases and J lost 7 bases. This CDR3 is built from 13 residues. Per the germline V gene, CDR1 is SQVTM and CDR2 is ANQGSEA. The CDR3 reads CSVAGTGRGGYTF. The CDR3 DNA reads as TGCAGCGTTGCTGGGACAGGGCGAGGTGGCTACACCTTC.

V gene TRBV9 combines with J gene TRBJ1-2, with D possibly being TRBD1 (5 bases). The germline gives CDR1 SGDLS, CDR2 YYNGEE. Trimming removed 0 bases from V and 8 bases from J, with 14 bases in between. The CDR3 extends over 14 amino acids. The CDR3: CASSVDGLGAGYTF. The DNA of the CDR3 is TGTGCCAGCAGCGTAGATGGCTTAGGGGCCGGCTACACCTTC.

Here the CDR3 reads CASSGGPGLAGEQFF. The CDR3 nucleotides are TGTGCCAGCAGTGGGGGGCCGGGACTAGCGGGAGAGCAGTTCTTC. The chain carries TRBV25-1 and TRBJ2-1, with 13 positions matching TRBD2. CDR3 length: 15 residues. CDR1 is MGHDK, CDR2 SYGVNS, per germline. With 4 bases clipped from V and 10 bases from J, the junction kept 7 bases outside the gene matches.

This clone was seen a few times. The CDR3 protein is CASRTWDRETNQPQHF. CDR3 sequence (DNA): TGTGCCAGTAGGACCTGGGACAGGGAAACTAATCAGCCCCAGCATTTT. The genes are TRBV19 and TRBJ1-5; 9 bases map to TRBD1. The germline V gene encodes CDR1 LNHDA and CDR2 SQIVND (reference sequence). The V gene end was trimmed by 6 bases and the J gene end by 4 bases; junction bases not matched to a gene: 10. The CDR3 is made up of 16 amino acids.

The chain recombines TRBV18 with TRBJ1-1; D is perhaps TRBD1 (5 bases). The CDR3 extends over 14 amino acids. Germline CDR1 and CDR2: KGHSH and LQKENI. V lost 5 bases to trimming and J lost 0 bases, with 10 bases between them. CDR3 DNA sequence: TGTGCCAGCTCATCGACAGTGATGAACACTGAAGCTTTCTTT. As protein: CASSSTVMNTEAFF.

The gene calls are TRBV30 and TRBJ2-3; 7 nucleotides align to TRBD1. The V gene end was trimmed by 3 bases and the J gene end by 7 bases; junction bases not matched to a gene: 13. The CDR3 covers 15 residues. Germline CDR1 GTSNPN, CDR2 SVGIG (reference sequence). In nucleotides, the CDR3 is TGTGCCTGGAGCTTAACTGACAGGGTACGGAATACGCAGTATTTT. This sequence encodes CAWSLTDRVRNTQYF.

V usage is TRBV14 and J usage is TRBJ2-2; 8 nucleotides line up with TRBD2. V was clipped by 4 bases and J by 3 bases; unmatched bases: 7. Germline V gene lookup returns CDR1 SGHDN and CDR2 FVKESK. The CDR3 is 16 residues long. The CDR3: CASSRGSGRDTGELFF. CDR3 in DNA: TGTGCCAGCAGCCGAGGGTCCGGGAGGGACACCGGGGAGCTGTTTTTT. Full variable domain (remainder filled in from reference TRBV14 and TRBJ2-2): EAGVTQFPSHSVIEKGQTVTLRCDPISGHDNLYWYRRVMGKEIKFLLHFVKESKQDESGMPNNRFLAERTGGTYSTLKVQPAELEDSGVYFCASSRGSGRDTGELFFGEGSRLTVL.

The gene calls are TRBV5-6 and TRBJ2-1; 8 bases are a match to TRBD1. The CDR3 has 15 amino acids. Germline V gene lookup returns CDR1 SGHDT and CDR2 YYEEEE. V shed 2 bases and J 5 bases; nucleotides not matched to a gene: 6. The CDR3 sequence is CASSFRGTGHNEQFF. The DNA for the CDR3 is TGTGCCAGCAGCTTCAGGGGGACAGGACACAATGAGCAGTTCTTC.

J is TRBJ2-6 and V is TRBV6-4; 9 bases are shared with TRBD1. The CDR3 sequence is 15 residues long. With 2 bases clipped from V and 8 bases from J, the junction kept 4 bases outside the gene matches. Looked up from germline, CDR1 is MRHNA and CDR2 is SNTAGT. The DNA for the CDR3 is TGTGCCAGCAGTGACGCCGGGACAGGGTCCAACGTCCTGACTTTC. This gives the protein CASSDAGTGSNVLTF.

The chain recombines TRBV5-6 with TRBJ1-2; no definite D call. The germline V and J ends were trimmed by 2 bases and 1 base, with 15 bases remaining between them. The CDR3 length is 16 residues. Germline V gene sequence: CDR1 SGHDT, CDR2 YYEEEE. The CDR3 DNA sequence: TGTGCCAGCAGCTTTACCGGAGTCGCCCGTAACTATGGCTACACCTTC. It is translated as CASSFTGVARNYGYTF.

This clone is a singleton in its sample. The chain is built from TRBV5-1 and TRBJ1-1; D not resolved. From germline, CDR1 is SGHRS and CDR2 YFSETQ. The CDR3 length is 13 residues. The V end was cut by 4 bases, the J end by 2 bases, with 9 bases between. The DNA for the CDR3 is TGCGCCAGCAGCCTACAGACAAACACTGAAGCTTTCTTT. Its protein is CASSLQTNTEAFF.

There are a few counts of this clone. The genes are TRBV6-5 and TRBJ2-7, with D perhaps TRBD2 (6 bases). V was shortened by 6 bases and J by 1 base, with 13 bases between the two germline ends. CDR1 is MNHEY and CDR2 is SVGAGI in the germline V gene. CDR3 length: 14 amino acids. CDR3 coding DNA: TGTGCCAGCAGCAGCTCAGGGACTTCCTACGAGCAGTACTTC. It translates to CASSSSGTSYEQYF.

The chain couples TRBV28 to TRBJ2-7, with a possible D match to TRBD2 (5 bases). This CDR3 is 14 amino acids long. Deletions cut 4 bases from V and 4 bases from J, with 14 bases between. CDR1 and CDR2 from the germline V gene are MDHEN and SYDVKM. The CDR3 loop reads CASSYTGERYEQYF. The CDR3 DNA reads TGTGCCAGCAGTTACACCGGGGAGCGATACGAGCAGTACTTC.

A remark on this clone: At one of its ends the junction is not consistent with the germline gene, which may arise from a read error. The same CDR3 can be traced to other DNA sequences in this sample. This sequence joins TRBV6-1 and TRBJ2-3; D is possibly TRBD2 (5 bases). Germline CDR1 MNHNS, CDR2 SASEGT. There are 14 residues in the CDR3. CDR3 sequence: CASSEKEERDTQYF. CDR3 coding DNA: TGCGCCAGCAGTGAGAAGGAGGAGCGAGATACGCAGTATTTT.

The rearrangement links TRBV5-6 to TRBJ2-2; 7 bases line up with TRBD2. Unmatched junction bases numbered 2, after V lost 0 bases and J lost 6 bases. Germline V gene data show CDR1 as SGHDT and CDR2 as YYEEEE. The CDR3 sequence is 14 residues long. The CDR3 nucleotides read TGTGCCAGCAGCTTGGTTGCGGGAGCCGGGGAGCTGTTTTTT. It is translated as CASSLVAGAGELFF.

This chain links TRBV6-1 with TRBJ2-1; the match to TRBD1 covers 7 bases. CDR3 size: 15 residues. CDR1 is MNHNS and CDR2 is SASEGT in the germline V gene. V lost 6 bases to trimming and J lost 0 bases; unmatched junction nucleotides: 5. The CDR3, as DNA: TGTGCCAGCAGGGGACAGCAGAGCTCCTACAATGAGCAGTTCTTC. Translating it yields CASRGQQSSYNEQFF.

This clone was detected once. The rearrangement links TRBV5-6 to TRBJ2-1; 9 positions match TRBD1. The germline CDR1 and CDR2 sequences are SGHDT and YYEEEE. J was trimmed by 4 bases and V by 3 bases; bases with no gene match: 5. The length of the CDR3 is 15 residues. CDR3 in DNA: TGTGCCAGCAGCTGGGACAGGGTGCCTTACAATGAGCAGTTCTTC. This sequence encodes CASSWDRVPYNEQFF.

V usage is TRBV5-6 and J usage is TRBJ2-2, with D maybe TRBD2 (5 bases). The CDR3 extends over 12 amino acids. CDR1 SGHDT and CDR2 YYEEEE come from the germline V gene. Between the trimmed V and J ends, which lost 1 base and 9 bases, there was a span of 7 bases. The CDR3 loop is CASSLPGRELFF. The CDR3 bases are TGTGCCAGCAGCTTGCCCGGGAGGGAGCTGTTTTTT.

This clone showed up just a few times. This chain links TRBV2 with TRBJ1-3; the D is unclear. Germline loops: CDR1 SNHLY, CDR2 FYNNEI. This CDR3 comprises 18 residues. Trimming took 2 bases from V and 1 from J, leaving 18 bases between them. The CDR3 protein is CASSESVSTHGSGNTIYF. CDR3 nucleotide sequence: TGTGCCAGCAGTGAAAGCGTATCTACCCATGGGTCTGGAAACACCATATATTTT.

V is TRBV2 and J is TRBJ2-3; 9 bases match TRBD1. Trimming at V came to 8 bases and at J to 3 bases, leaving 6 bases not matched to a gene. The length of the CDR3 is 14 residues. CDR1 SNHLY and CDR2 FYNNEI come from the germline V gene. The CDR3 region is CASGDRVVTDTQYF. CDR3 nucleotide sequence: TGTGCCAGCGGGGACAGGGTTGTAACAGATACGCAGTATTTT.

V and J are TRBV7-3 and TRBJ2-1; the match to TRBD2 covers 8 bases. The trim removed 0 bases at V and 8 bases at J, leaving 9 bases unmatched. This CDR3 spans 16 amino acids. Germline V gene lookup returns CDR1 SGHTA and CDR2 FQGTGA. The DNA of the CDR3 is TGTGCCAGCAGCTTAACAGGGTCTAGCGGGTGGGATGAGCAGTTCTTC. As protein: CASSLTGSSGWDEQFF.

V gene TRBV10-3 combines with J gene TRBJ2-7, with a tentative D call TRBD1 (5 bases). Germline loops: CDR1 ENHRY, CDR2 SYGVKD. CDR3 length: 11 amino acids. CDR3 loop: CVTENDYEQYF. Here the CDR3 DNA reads TGTGTGACAGAAAACGACTACGAGCAGTACTTC.

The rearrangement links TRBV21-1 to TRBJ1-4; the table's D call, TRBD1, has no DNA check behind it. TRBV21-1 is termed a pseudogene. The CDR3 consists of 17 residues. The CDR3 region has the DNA TGTGCCAGCCGAATACCCGGGACAGGGGGTGGTAATGAAAAACTGTTTTTT. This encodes CASRIPGTGGGNEKLFF.